A single sample gave rise to the 6 T cell receptor beta chains below, sequenced in a study of Graves' ophthalmopathy and Graves' hyperthyroidism. Transcripts of RNA were the source for amplifying TCR beta CDR3 regions. In the first round, RT-PCR was carried out with HTBI primers, and a multiplex PCR formed the second round. One entry per CDR3 protein, called by TCRdb with MiXCR from the multiplex PCR reads. This table holds 600,000 to 700,000 distinct CDR3 sequences, more than 40% found once. Sequencing used peripheral blood. These receptor sequences come from an adult man with Graves' ophthalmopathy.

The rearrangement uses TRBV30 and TRBJ2-7; the match to TRBD1 covers 8 bases. Germline V lookup: CDR1 GTSNPN, CDR2 SVGIG (reference sequence). The CDR3 runs to 13 residues. V trimming: 3 bases; J trimming: 4 bases; junction bases outside the gene matches: 5. The DNA of the CDR3 is TGTGCCTGGAGAACAGGGGGTGTTTACGAGCAGTACTTC. This gives the protein CAWRTGGVYEQYF.

The table lists this clonotype with a few counts. The rearrangement uses TRBV20-1 and TRBJ2-7, with no clear D. The CDR3 length is 13 residues. The V gene's germline CDR1 is DFQATT and CDR2 SNEGSKA (reference sequence). V shed 0 bases and J shed 4 bases, with 10 bases lying between them. The CDR3 here is CSAREDPLYEQYF. The CDR3 DNA follows: TGCAGTGCTAGAGAAGATCCCCTTTACGAGCAGTACTTC.

On this clonotype: Just one base apart from a much larger clone, this may be a read error. The rearrangement links TRBV20-1 to TRBJ1-2, with D tentatively TRBD1 (5 bases). The CDR3 extends over 14 amino acids. The germline gives CDR1 DFQATT, CDR2 SNEGSKA (reference sequence). V was cut by 1 base and J by 9 bases, with 18 bases left in between. In DNA, the CDR3 is TGCAGTGCTAGAGCAGAGGGACGGCCTAGGAGCTACACCTTC. It is translated as CSARAEGRPRSYTF.

The rearrangement uses TRBV10-3 and TRBJ1-4; the D gene is possibly TRBD1 (6 bases). Germline CDR1 ENHRY, CDR2 SYGVKD. There are 12 residues in the CDR3. V was pared by 10 bases and J by 12 bases, with 18 bases between. CDR3 DNA sequence: TGTGCCACCGGGACACCTAAAAAGGAACTGTTTTTT. Its protein is CATGTPKKELFF.

Many counts were recorded for this clonotype. V is TRBV25-1 and J is TRBJ2-7, with 13 bases that match TRBD2. The CDR3 spans 14 residues. CDR1 and CDR2 from the germline V gene are MGHDK and SYGVNS. After removal of 6 bases from V and 6 bases from J, the junction contained 5 bases not matched to a gene. For the CDR3, the DNA is TGTGCCAGCAGGACTAGCGGGAGGTCGGCCGAGCAGTACTTC. Protein product: CASRTSGRSAEQYF.

This chain joins TRBV12-3 or TRBV12-4 and TRBJ2-2; TRBD1 agrees at 10 bases. The CDR3 has 15 amino acids. The V segment lost 5 bases and the J segment 7 bases; nucleotides outside the gene matches: 7. The CDR3 DNA follows: TGTGCCAGCAGTCCGGGACAGGGGTTCAACGGGGAGCTGTTTTTT. Its translation is CASSPGQGFNGELFF.